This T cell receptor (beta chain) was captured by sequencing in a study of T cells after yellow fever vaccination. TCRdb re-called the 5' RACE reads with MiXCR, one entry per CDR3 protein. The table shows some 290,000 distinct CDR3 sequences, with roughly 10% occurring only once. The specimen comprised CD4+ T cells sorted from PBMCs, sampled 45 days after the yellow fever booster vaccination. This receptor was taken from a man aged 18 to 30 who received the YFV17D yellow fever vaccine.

CDR3 loop: CASSRSGGQETQYF. CDR3 bases: TGTGCCAGCAGTCGCTCAGGGGGTCAAGAGACCCAGTACTTC. The chain couples TRBV6-6 to TRBJ2-5; 7 bases agree with TRBD1. The CDR3 loop spans 14 amino acids. Germline-derived CDR1 and CDR2 are MNHNY and SVGAGI (reference sequence). V lost 5 bases, J lost 2 bases, and 5 bases stayed unmatched.